The source of this T cell receptor (beta chain) is a study of memory CD4+ T cells and cytomegalovirus serostatus. This clone was recorded once. TCRdb's copy holds only in-frame clones and misses some; the assay was immunoSEQ multiplex PCR. The sample yields around 88,000 clones, 80% seen once. The sort gate was single viable CD3+CD4+CD8-CD45RO+ cells for memory CD4+ T cells. The receptor comes from an adult in good health and CMV-seropositive. Sequences were obtained from memory CD4+ T cells from blood.

CDR3 nucleotides: TGTGCCAGCAGCTTACGGACTAGATACTACGAGCAGTACTTC. This codes for CASSLRTRYYEQYF. The rearrangement links TRBV11-2 to TRBJ2-7; 7 bases line up with TRBD2. There are 14 residues in the CDR3. Germline V gives CDR1 SGHAT, CDR2 FQNNGV. The trim removed 2 bases at V and 3 bases at J, leaving 4 bases unmatched. Using reference TRBV11-2 and TRBJ2-7 for the parts outside the CDR3, the full variable domain is EAGVAQSPRYKIIEKRQSVAFWCNPISGHATLYWYQQILGQGPKLLIQFQNNGVVDDSQLPKDRFSAERLKGVDSTLKIQPAKLEDSAVYLCASSLRTRYYEQYFGPGTRLTVT.